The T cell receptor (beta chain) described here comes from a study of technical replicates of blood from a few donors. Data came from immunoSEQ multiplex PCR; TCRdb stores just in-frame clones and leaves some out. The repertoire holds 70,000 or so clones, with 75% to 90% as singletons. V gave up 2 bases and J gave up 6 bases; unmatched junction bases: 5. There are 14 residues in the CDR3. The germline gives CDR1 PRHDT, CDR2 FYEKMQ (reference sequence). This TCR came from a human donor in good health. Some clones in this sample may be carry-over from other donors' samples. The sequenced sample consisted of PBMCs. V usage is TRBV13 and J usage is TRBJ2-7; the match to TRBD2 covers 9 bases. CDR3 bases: TGTGCCAGCAGCTTACCAGCGGGAGGCGTCGAGCAGTACTTC. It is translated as CASSLPAGGVEQYF.